This entry describes one T cell receptor (beta chain). The data stem from a study of cytomegalovirus exposure and HLA in healthy donors. Primers for the PCR totalled 60 Vbeta and 13 Jbeta. The table came from immunoSEQ multiplex PCR; TCRdb's copy has only in-frame clones and leaves some out. The sample carries fewer than 150,000 clones, about three quarters recorded once. CDR1 and CDR2 from the germline V gene are MGHRA and YSYEKL. The CDR3 length is 16 residues. J lost 6 bases, V lost 3 bases, and 8 bases had no gene match. The chain joins TRBV4-1 to TRBJ2-1, with TRBD1 identical over 10 bases. The receptor comes from a man aged 40-55 years in good health and CMV-seropositive. The sample consisted of PBMCs. The CDR3 loop reads CASSQTWTGGVNEQFF. CDR3 sequence (DNA): TGCGCCAGCAGCCAGACTTGGACAGGGGGGGTCAATGAGCAGTTCTTC.